Following are 10 T cell receptor beta chains from one sample sequenced in a study of cytomegalovirus exposure and HLA in healthy donors. The study ran its PCR with 60 Vbeta and 13 Jbeta primers. TCRdb's copy holds only in-frame clones and misses some; the assay was immunoSEQ multiplex PCR. Among 86,000 or so clones listed, about four fifths were seen once. Sequenced input: PBMCs. The receptors stem from a woman in her thirties or forties in good health and CMV-seropositive.

This clone was seen a few times. The DNA of the CDR3 is TGTGCCTGGAGCGGCGGGAGACGCCCCAATGAGCAGTTCTTC. This codes for CAWSGGRRPNEQFF. This sequence joins TRBV30 and TRBJ2-1, with 7 bases fitting TRBD2. Per germline, CDR1 GTSNPN and CDR2 SVGIG (reference sequence). V was pared by 3 bases and J by 6 bases, with 8 bases of the junction left unmatched. This CDR3 region has 14 residues.

The chain recombines TRBV9 with TRBJ1-2; D might be TRBD1 (5 bases). V was pared by 2 bases and J by 2 bases, with 13 bases between. Germline CDR1 SGDLS, CDR2 YYNGEE. The CDR3 sequence is 15 residues long. CDR3 in DNA: TGTGCCAGCAGCGTGGGGACTCTCCCCAACTATGGCTACACCTTC. Its translation is CASSVGTLPNYGYTF.

J is TRBJ2-7 and V is TRBV7-6; D unresolved. This CDR3 is built from 13 residues. Germline assignment: CDR1 SGHVS and CDR2 FNYEAQ. V dropped 5 bases and J dropped 2 bases, with 10 bases sitting between them. Written as DNA, the CDR3 is TGTGCCAGCAGCCCTGCCCCTACCTACGAGCAGTACTTC. Translated, it gives CASSPAPTYEQYF.

This rearrangement joins TRBV9 to TRBJ1-2; 7 nucleotides match TRBD1. The CDR3 totals 15 residues. Trimming at V came to 3 bases and at J to 4 bases, leaving 9 bases not matched to a gene. The V gene's germline CDR1 is SGDLS and CDR2 YYNGEE. The CDR3, as DNA: TGTGCCAGCAGCGCAGGGACAGTTGGTCCCTATGGCTACACCTTC. This encodes CASSAGTVGPYGYTF.

The chain joins TRBV2 to TRBJ1-6; D is unresolved. V was cut by 7 bases and J by 5 bases, with 15 bases left in between. Germline V gives CDR1 SNHLY, CDR2 FYNNEI. The length of the CDR3 is 15 residues. CDR3 amino acids: CASMRTGSNNSPLHF. In DNA form, the CDR3 reads TGTGCCAGCATGAGAACGGGGTCAAATAATTCACCCCTCCACTTT. Using reference TRBV2 and TRBJ1-6 for the parts outside the CDR3, the full variable domain is EPEVTQTPSHQVTQMGQEVILRCVPISNHLYFYWYRQILGQKVEFLVSFYNNEISEKSEIFDDQFSVERPDGSNFTLKIRSTKLEDSAMYFCASMRTGSNNSPLHFGNGTRLTVT.

The chain combines TRBV6-5 with TRBJ2-2; TRBD2 aligns across 9 bases. Trimming removed 2 bases from V and 3 bases from J; junction bases left unmatched: 4. CDR3 length equals 16 residues. In germline, CDR1 is MNHEY, CDR2 SVGAGI. The CDR3 is CASSYQGLAHTGELFF. The CDR3 DNA is TGTGCCAGCAGTTACCAGGGACTAGCACACACCGGGGAGCTGTTTTTT.

This clone was recorded only once. The rearrangement joins TRBV7-3 to TRBJ2-5; a possible D gene is TRBD1 (6 bases). V lost 2 bases and J lost 5, with 12 bases in between. The CDR3 length is 14 residues. From germline, CDR1 is SGHTA and CDR2 FQGTGA. CDR3 sequence reads: CASSLSGVGETQYF. The CDR3 nucleotides read TGTGCCAGCAGCTTATCAGGGGTTGGGGAGACCCAGTACTTC.

V gene TRBV19 combines with J gene TRBJ2-3; a weak D match, TRBD1 (5 bases). V lost 8 bases, J lost 2 bases, and 11 bases lay in between. CDR1 is LNHDA and CDR2 is SQIVND in the germline V gene (reference sequence). This CDR3 comprises 13 residues. CDR3 residues: CASSQGDTDTQYF. The CDR3 DNA reads TGTGCCAGTTCTCAAGGGGACACAGATACGCAGTATTTT.

The J gene is TRBJ2-3, the V gene TRBV5-1; maybe TRBD2 (6 bases). V was trimmed by 7 bases and J by 4 bases, leaving 19 bases between them. This CDR3 has 15 residues. Germline V gene sequence: CDR1 SGHRS, CDR2 YFSETQ. Here the CDR3 reads CASSLWGGAADTQYF. In DNA form, the CDR3 reads TGCGCCAGCTCCCTATGGGGCGGGGCTGCAGATACGCAGTATTTT.

The chain couples TRBV5-1 to TRBJ1-1, with D possibly being TRBD1 (6 bases). V was trimmed by 4 bases and J by 3 bases, leaving 13 bases between them. Germline loops: CDR1 SGHRS, CDR2 YFSETQ. This CDR3 is 14 amino acids long. The CDR3 reads CASSPQGTDTEAFF. DNA for the CDR3: TGCGCCAGCAGCCCACAGGGTACCGACACTGAAGCTTTCTTT.